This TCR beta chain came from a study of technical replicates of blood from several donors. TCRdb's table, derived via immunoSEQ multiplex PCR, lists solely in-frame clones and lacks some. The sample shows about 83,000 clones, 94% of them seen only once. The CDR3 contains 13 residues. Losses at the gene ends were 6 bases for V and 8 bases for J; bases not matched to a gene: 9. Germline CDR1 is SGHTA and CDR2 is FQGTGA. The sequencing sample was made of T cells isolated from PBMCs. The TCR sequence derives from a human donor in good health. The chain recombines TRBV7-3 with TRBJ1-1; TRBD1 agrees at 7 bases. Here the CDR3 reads CASSPREGGEAFF. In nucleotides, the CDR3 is TGTGCCAGCAGTCCTCGTGAAGGGGGCGAAGCTTTCTTT. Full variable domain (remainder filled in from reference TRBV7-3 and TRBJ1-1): GAGVSQTPSNKVTEKGKYVELRCDPISGHTALYWYRQSLGQGPEFLIYFQGTGAADDSGLPNDRFFAVRPEGSVSTLKIQRTERGDSAVYLCASSPREGGEAFFGQGTRLTVV.